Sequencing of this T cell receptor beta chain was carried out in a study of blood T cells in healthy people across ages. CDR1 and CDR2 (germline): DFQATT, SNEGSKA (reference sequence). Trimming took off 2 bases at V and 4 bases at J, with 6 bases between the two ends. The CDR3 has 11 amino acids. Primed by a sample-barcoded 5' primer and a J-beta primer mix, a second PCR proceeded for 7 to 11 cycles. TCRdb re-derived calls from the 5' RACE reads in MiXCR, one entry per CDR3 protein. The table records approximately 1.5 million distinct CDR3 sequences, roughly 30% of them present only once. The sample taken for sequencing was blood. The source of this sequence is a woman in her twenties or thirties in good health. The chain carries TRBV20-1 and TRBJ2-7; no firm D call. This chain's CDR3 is CSARRRYEQYF. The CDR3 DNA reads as TGCAGTGCTAGACGGCGGTACGAGCAGTACTTC.